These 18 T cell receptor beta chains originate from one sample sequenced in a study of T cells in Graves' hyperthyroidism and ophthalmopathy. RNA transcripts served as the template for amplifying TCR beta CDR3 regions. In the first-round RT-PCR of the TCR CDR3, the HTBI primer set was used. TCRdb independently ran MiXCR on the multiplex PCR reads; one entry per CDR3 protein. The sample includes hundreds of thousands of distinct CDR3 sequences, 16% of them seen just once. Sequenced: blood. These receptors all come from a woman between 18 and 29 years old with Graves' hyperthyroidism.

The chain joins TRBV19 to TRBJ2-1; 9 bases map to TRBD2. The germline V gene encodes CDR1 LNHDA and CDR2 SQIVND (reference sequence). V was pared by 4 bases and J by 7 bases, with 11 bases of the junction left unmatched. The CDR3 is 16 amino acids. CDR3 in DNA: TGTGCCAGTAGTACCCTGGGGCGGGAGGGGAGTAATGAGCAGTTCTTC. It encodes CASSTLGREGSNEQFF.

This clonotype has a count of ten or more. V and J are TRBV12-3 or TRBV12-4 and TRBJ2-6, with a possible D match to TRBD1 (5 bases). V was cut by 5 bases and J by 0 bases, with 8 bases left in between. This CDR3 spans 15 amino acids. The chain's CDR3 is CASSAGSSGANVLTF. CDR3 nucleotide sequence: TGTGCCAGCAGTGCAGGGTCCTCTGGGGCCAACGTCCTGACTTTC.

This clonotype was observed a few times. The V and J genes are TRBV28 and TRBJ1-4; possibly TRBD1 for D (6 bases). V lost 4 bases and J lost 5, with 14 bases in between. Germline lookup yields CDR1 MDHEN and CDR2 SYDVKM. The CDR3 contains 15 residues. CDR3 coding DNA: TGTGCCAGCAGTTCGCGGGACACTTTAAATGAAAAACTGTTTTTT. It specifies CASSSRDTLNEKLFF.

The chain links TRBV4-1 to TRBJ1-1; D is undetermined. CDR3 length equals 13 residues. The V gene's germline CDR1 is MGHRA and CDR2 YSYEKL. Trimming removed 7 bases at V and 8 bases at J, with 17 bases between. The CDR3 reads CASKTVGEAEAFF. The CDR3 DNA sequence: TGCGCCAGCAAAACCGTAGGAGAGGCCGAAGCTTTCTTT.

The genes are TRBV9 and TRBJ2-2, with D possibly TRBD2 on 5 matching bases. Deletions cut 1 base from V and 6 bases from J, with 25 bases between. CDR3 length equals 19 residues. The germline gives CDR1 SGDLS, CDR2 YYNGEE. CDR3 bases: TGTGCCAGCAGCGTATCATCATCTCTATGGAGCGAGAGGGCCGGGGAGCTGTTTTTT. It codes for CASSVSSSLWSERAGELFF.

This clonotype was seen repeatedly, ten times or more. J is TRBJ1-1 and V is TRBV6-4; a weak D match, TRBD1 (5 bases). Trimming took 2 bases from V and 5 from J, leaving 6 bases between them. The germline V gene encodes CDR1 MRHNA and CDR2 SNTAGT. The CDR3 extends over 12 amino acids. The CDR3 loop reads CASSDKGTEAFF. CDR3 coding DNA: TGTGCCAGCAGTGACAAGGGGACTGAAGCTTTCTTT.

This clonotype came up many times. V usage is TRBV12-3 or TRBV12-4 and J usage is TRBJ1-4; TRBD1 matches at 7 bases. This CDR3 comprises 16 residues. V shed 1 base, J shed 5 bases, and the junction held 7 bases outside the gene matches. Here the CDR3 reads CASSLGKGQWNEKLFF. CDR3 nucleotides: TGTGCCAGCAGTTTAGGGAAGGGACAGTGGAATGAAAAACTGTTTTTT.

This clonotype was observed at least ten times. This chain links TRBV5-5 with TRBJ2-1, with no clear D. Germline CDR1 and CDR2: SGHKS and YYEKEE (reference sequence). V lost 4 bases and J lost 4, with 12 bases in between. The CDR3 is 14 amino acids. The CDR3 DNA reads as TGTGCCAGCAGCCTGAGACATGGGTACAATGAGCAGTTCTTC. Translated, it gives CASSLRHGYNEQFF.

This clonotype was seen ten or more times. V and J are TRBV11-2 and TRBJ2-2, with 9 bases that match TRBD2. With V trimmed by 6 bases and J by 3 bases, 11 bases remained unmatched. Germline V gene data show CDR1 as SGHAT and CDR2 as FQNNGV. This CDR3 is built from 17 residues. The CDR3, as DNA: TGTGCCAGCAGGAGGAAGGGGTTAGCGGGAGACACCGGGGAGCTGTTTTTT. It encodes CASRRKGLAGDTGELFF.

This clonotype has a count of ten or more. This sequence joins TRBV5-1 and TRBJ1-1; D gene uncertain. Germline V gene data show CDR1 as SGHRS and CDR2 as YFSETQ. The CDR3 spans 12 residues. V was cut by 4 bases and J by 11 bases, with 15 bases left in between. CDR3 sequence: CASSVDTGGAFF. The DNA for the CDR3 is TGCGCCAGCAGCGTTGACACCGGCGGCGCTTTCTTT.

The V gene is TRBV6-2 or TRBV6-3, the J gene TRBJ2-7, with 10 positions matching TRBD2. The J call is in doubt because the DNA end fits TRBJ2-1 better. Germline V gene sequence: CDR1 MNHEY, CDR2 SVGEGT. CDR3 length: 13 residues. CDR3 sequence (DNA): TGTGCCAGCAGTTACGAGCGGGAGGGCGAGCAGTTCTTC. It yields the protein CASSYEREGEQFF.

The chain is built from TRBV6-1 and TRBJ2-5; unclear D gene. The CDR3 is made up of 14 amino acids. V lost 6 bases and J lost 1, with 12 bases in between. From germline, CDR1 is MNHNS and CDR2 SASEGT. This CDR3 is CASSPERVQETQYF. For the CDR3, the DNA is TGTGCCAGCAGCCCCGAAAGGGTCCAAGAGACCCAGTACTTC.

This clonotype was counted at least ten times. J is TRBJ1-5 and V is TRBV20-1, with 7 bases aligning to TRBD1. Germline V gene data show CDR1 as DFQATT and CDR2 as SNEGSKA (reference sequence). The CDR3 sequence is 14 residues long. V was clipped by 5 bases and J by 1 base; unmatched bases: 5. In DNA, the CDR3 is TGCAGTGCTTGGGACAGTGGGAGCAATCAGCCCCAGCATTTT. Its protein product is CSAWDSGSNQPQHF.

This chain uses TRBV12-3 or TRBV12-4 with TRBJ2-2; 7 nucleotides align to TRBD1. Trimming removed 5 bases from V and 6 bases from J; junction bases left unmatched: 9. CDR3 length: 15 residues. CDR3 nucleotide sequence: TGTGCCAGCAGTCATGACAGGGTAATCGCCGGGGAGCTGTTTTTT. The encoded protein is CASSHDRVIAGELFF.

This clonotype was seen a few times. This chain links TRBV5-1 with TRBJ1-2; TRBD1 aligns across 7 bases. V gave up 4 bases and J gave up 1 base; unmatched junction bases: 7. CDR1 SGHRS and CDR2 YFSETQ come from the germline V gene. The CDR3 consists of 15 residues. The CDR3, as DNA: TGCGCCAGCAGCCCGAACAGGGGAGATAACTATGGCTACACCTTC. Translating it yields CASSPNRGDNYGYTF.

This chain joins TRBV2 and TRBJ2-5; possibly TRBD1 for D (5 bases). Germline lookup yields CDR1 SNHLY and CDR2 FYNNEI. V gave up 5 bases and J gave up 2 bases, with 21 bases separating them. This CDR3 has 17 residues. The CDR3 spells CASSLSWGSVEQETQYF. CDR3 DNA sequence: TGTGCCAGCAGTTTAAGCTGGGGCAGTGTGGAACAAGAGACCCAGTACTTC.

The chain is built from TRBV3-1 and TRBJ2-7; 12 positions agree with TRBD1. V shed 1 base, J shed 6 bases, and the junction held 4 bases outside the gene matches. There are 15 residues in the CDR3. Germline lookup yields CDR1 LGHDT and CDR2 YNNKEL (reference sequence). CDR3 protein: CASSQGGTGGFEQYF. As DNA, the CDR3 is TGTGCCAGCAGCCAAGGCGGGACAGGGGGCTTCGAGCAGTACTTC.

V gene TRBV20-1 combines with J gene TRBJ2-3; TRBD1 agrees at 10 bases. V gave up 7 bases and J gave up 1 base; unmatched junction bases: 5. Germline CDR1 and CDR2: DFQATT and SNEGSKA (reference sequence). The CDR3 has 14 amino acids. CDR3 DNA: TGCAGTGGCGACGGACAGGGGGGCACAGATACGCAGTATTTT. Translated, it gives CSGDGQGGTDTQYF.